A single sample is the source of the 20 T cell receptor beta chains below, sequenced in a study of T-cell memory formation after mild COVID-19. Using its own MiXCR run on the 5' RACE reads, TCRdb lists one record per CDR3 protein. The sample consists of 200,000 or so distinct CDR3 sequences, roughly 10% of them appearing once. Input material: PBMCs or a T cell subset sorted from them (not recorded which). Receptors were obtained from a young man who had mild COVID-19 (a few samples of this study predate the infection). Cell type and time point are not known.

This clonotype was observed a few times. The chain uses TRBV18 and TRBJ2-1; 9 bases match TRBD2. The ends lost 2 bases at V and 7 bases at J; junction bases unmatched: 3. Germline loops: CDR1 KGHSH, CDR2 LQKENI. The CDR3 length is 14 residues. CDR3 loop: CASSPGTSLNEQFF. For the CDR3, the DNA is TGTGCCAGCTCACCAGGGACTAGCCTTAATGAGCAGTTCTTC.

The chain is built from TRBV7-8 and TRBJ2-7; 7 nucleotides align to TRBD2. CDR3 length: 15 residues. Germline values: CDR1 SGHVS, CDR2 FQNEAQ. V gave up 2 bases and J gave up 6 bases; unmatched junction bases: 10. The CDR3 nucleotides read TGTGCCAGCAGCTTAAGTAATCGGGGGGTTACCGAGCAGTACGTC. Its protein is CASSLSNRGVTEQYV.

This chain connects TRBV20-1 to TRBJ2-7; perhaps TRBD2 as D (6 bases). Trimming pared 7 bases from V and 0 bases from J, leaving 10 bases between. The CDR3 spans 12 residues. Germline loops: CDR1 DFQATT, CDR2 SNEGSKA (reference sequence). DNA for the CDR3: TGCAGTGGACGGGAGAGCTCCTACGAGCAGTACGTC. As protein: CSGRESSYEQYV.

The V gene is TRBV25-1, the J gene TRBJ1-1; D gene ambiguous. This CDR3 contains 13 residues. The V gene lost 7 bases and the J gene lost 3 bases, with 12 bases spanning the gap. The germline V gene encodes CDR1 MGHDK and CDR2 SYGVNS. The DNA of the CDR3 is TGTGCCAGCACCAGAGCCCAGGACACTGAAGCTTTCTTT. It yields the protein CASTRAQDTEAFF.

The chain has TRBV5-1 and TRBJ2-7, with D unclear. Germline CDR1 and CDR2: SGHRS and YFSETQ. CDR3 length: 14 amino acids. The V and J ends lost 5 bases and 6 bases respectively, with 18 bases between them. DNA for the CDR3: TGCGCCAGCAGTAGCTTCTCCCGTGATAGCGAGCAGTACTTC. This encodes CASSSFSRDSEQYF.

This clonotype was seen many times. The CDR3 DNA follows: TGCAGTCCCAAAGGGGGGGGAGAGACCCAGTACTTC. It yields the protein CSPKGGGETQYF. The chain is built from TRBV20-1 and TRBJ2-5; the D gene is possibly TRBD2 (7 bases). The germline CDR1 and CDR2 sequences are DFQATT and SNEGSKA (reference sequence). V shed 8 bases and J shed 4 bases, with 14 bases lying between them. CDR3 size: 12 residues.

This clonotype was seen only a few times. The chain combines TRBV4-1 with TRBJ2-7, with a possible D match to TRBD1 (6 bases). The V gene's germline CDR1 is MGHRA and CDR2 YSYEKL. V was cut by 0 bases and J by 3 bases, with 12 bases left in between. There are 15 residues in the CDR3. CDR3 amino acids: CASSQEQGPNYEQYV. The CDR3 nucleotides read TGCGCCAGCAGCCAAGAACAGGGACCAAACTACGAGCAGTACGTC.

The genes are TRBV6-6 and TRBJ2-2; no clear D. Germline V lookup: CDR1 MNHNY, CDR2 SVGAGI (reference sequence). The V end was cut by 4 bases, the J end by 9 bases, with 15 bases between. The CDR3 totals 14 residues. The CDR3 region is CASSSSPTVRELFF. CDR3 in DNA: TGTGCCAGCAGTTCAAGCCCGACCGTTCGGGAGCTGTTTTTT.

This chain uses TRBV6-6 with TRBJ1-2, with D unresolved. CDR3 length: 13 residues. V was clipped by 6 bases and J by 7 bases, with 15 bases between them. Germline-derived CDR1 and CDR2 are MNHNY and SVGAGI (reference sequence). CDR3 in amino acids: CASRRSEFSGYTF. The CDR3 nucleotides are TGTGCCAGCAGGCGATCCGAGTTCAGTGGCTACACCTTC.

This clonotype was counted at least ten times. The rearrangement uses TRBV7-8 and TRBJ1-5, with D possibly matching TRBD1 (5 bases). Trimming left V 2 bases short and J 4 bases short, with 12 bases between. This CDR3 is built from 15 residues. Germline V gene sequence: CDR1 SGHVS, CDR2 FQNEAQ. CDR3 nucleotide sequence: TGTGCCAGCAGCTTACAGGGCAACCGAAATCAGCCCCAGCATTTT. Its protein product is CASSLQGNRNQPQHF. Looking up the rest from reference TRBV7-8 and TRBJ1-5 gives the full variable domain: GAGVSQSPRYKVAKRGQDVALRCDPISGHVSLFWYQQALGQGPEFLTYFQNEAQLDKSGLPSDRFFAERPEGSVSTLKIQRTQQEDSAVYLCASSLQGNRNQPQHFGDGTRLSIL.

This clonotype appeared a few times. V is TRBV24-1 and J is TRBJ2-1, with 9 positions matching TRBD1. There are 15 residues in the CDR3. Germline trimming cut 4 bases from V and 7 bases from J; bases unmatched to any gene: 7. Germline CDR1 KGHDR, CDR2 SFDVKD. Here the CDR3 DNA reads TGTGCCACCAGTGACGTCGGGACAGGGAAGAATGAGCAGTTCTTC. Protein sequence: CATSDVGTGKNEQFF.

The chain has TRBV29-1 and TRBJ1-5; no reliable D call. From germline, CDR1 is SQVTM and CDR2 ANQGSEA. Trimming took 4 bases from V and 7 from J, leaving 14 bases between them. CDR3 size: 13 residues. CDR3 sequence: CSVVTRMGQPQHF. CDR3 DNA: TGCAGCGTTGTTACCCGTATGGGGCAGCCCCAGCATTTT.

This clonotype was seen a handful of times. J is TRBJ2-3 and V is TRBV5-1; D possibly matches TRBD1 or TRBD2 (5 bases each). The CDR3 is 14 residues long. V was cut by 5 bases and J by 0 bases, with 10 bases left in between. CDR1 is SGHRS and CDR2 is YFSETQ in the germline V gene. Here the CDR3 reads CASRGEWSTDTQYF. In nucleotides, the CDR3 is TGCGCCAGCAGGGGGGAATGGAGCACAGATACGCAGTATTTT.

The genes are TRBV6-2 or TRBV6-3 and TRBJ2-3, with D possibly TRBD1 on 6 matching bases. The CDR3 runs to 15 residues. Deletions cut 0 bases from V and 1 base from J, with 8 bases between. Germline loops: CDR1 MNHEY, CDR2 SVGEGT. The CDR3 nucleotides read TGTGCCAGCAGTTACTCCTGGACAGGCACAGATACGCAGTATTTT. Protein product: CASSYSWTGTDTQYF.

This rearrangement joins TRBV2 to TRBJ2-3, with a possible D match to TRBD2 (5 bases). In germline, CDR1 is SNHLY, CDR2 FYNNEI. The CDR3 loop spans 14 amino acids. Trimming removed 3 bases from V and 3 bases from J, with 10 bases in between. The CDR3 spells CASSESSPTDTQYF. CDR3 sequence (DNA): TGTGCCAGCAGTGAGTCTAGCCCTACAGATACGCAGTATTTT.

J is TRBJ1-6 and V is TRBV27, with TRBD1 identical over 10 bases. The CDR3 runs 15 residues. V shed 1 base, J shed 7 bases, and the junction held 1 base outside the gene matches. The V gene's germline CDR1 is MNHEY and CDR2 SMNVEV (reference sequence). The CDR3 loop reads CASSLWDRGNSPLHF. In DNA form, the CDR3 reads TGTGCCAGCAGTTTATGGGACAGGGGCAATTCACCCCTCCACTTT.

This clonotype appeared many times. V gene TRBV7-2 combines with J gene TRBJ1-2, with 8 bases identical to TRBD1. With 6 bases clipped from V and 5 bases from J, the junction kept 11 bases outside the gene matches. CDR1 SGHTA and CDR2 FQGNSA come from the germline V gene. The CDR3 contains 15 residues. This chain's CDR3 is CASSLGQGDIYGYTF. In nucleotides, the CDR3 is TGTGCCAGCAGTCTCGGACAGGGTGACATTTATGGCTACACCTTC.

The gene calls are TRBV27 and TRBJ1-5; D possibly corresponds to TRBD1 (6 bases). V shed 5 bases and J shed 3 bases, with 11 bases lying between them. Per the germline V gene, CDR1 is MNHEY and CDR2 is SMNVEV (reference sequence). The CDR3 spans 14 residues. In nucleotides, the CDR3 is TGTGCCAGCAGTAGGGGGGGTCCCAATCAGCCCCAGCATTTT. Its protein product is CASSRGGPNQPQHF.

In its sample, this clonotype was seen a few times. V and J are TRBV7-2 and TRBJ2-5; no definite D call. The CDR3 totals 12 residues. Trimming removed 5 bases from V and 5 bases from J, with 9 bases in between. Per germline, CDR1 SGHTA and CDR2 FQGNSA. The CDR3 spells CASSPSPETQYF. The CDR3 bases are TGTGCCAGCAGCCCAAGTCCCGAGACCCAGTACTTC.

The rearrangement joins TRBV6-6 to TRBJ2-7; TRBD1 matches 7 bases. There are 14 residues in the CDR3. From germline, CDR1 is MNHNY and CDR2 SVGAGI (reference sequence). V lost 4 bases to trimming and J lost 2 bases; unmatched junction nucleotides: 5. The CDR3 DNA reads as TGTGCCAGCAGTTCCGGGACAGAGACCTACGAGCAGTACGTC. This encodes CASSSGTETYEQYV.